Below, 24 T cell receptor beta chains from the same sample are listed, as sequenced in a study of T cells in Graves' hyperthyroidism and ophthalmopathy. Amplification of TCR beta CDR3 regions was performed using RNA transcripts as template. The HTBI primer set drove a first-round RT-PCR of the TCR CDR3. TCRdb reprocessed the multiplex PCR reads with MiXCR, giving one entry per CDR3 protein. The profile covers some 370,000 distinct CDR3 sequences, with about an eighth appearing a single time and around 28% taken by the ten largest. The sample comprised blood. The receptors originated from a man aged 45-65 years with Graves' ophthalmopathy.

This clonotype was picked up many times. The chain combines TRBV12-5 with TRBJ1-5; D gene ambiguous. The CDR3 is 13 residues long. The germline V gene encodes CDR1 LGHNT and CDR2 FRNRAP. V lost 1 base and J 4 bases, leaving 5 bases between the germline ends. The CDR3 DNA is TGTGCTAGTGGTTTGGCGGAGAATCAGCCCCAGCATTTT. Its translation is CASGLAENQPQHF.

This clonotype was observed many times. V and J are TRBV7-9 and TRBJ2-7, with D hard to call. CDR1 is SEHNR and CDR2 is FQNEAQ in the germline V gene (reference sequence). The CDR3 covers 14 residues. Trimming shortened V by 1 base and J by 0 bases, and 7 bases separated the two germline ends. The chain's CDR3 is CASSLVGFSYEQYF. The CDR3 DNA sequence: TGTGCCAGCAGCTTAGTTGGGTTCTCCTACGAGCAGTACTTC.

This clonotype was observed many times. The chain carries TRBV12-3 or TRBV12-4 and TRBJ2-7, with TRBD2 matching 12 bases. The CDR3 loop spans 16 amino acids. After removal of 6 bases from V and 1 base from J, the junction contained 7 bases not matched to a gene. The CDR3 sequence is CASSLWTSGTSYEQYF. In DNA form, the CDR3 reads TGTGCCAGCAGCCTCTGGACTAGCGGGACTTCCTACGAGCAGTACTTC.

This clonotype turned up a few times. The rearrangement uses TRBV7-2 and TRBJ2-7; D is possibly TRBD1 (5 bases). The CDR3 runs to 16 residues. V lost 0 bases and J lost 2, with 14 bases in between. The germline CDR1 and CDR2 sequences are SGHTA and FQGNSA. The CDR3 protein is CASSLAPGRAAYEQYF. The CDR3 nucleotides read TGTGCCAGCAGCTTAGCGCCCGGCAGGGCAGCCTACGAGCAGTACTTC.

This clonotype was counted at least ten times. The CDR3 loop is CASSLDWPGNSNQPQHF. The CDR3 DNA reads TGTGCCAGCAGCTTAGATTGGCCAGGGAACAGCAATCAGCCCCAGCATTTT. The chain is built from TRBV11-3 and TRBJ1-5; D perhaps matches TRBD1 (5 bases). The germline V gene encodes CDR1 SGHNT and CDR2 YENEEA. V was trimmed by 0 bases and J by 1 base, leaving 13 bases between them. This CDR3 comprises 17 residues.

On this clonotype: A read error is likely, as this CDR3 ends without the conserved phenylalanine or tryptophan. The chain employs TRBV7-9 and TRBJ2-2, with D hard to call. The CDR3 totals 15 residues. Germline V CDR1 and CDR2: SEHNR, FQNEAQ (reference sequence). The V and J ends lost 6 bases and 5 bases respectively, with 16 bases between them. The CDR3 DNA follows: TGTGCCAGCAGACCAGAACAAACTAAAACCGGGGAGCTGTTTCTT. Translation gives CASRPEQTKTGELFL.

This clonotype was counted many times. The chain uses TRBV20-1 and TRBJ2-1; TRBD2 agrees at 8 bases. V trimming: 0 bases; J trimming: 2 bases; junction bases outside the gene matches: 9. CDR3 length equals 17 residues. Germline V gene sequence: CDR1 DFQATT, CDR2 SNEGSKA (reference sequence). Written as DNA, the CDR3 is TGCAGTGCTAGAGACCCCATTGGGCGGGAGGCCTACAATGAGCAGTTCTTC. Translated: CSARDPIGREAYNEQFF.

This clonotype was counted ten times or more. The rearrangement links TRBV3-1 to TRBJ2-3, with TRBD2 matching 7 bases. Germline V gene lookup returns CDR1 LGHDT and CDR2 YNNKEL (reference sequence). This CDR3 comprises 17 residues. V was clipped by 0 bases and J by 4 bases; unmatched bases: 10. CDR3 loop: CASSQDSGRLSADTQYF. CDR3 nucleotide sequence: TGTGCCAGCAGCCAAGATTCCGGGAGGTTGTCCGCAGATACGCAGTATTTT.

The sample holds many counts of this clonotype. J is TRBJ2-3 and V is TRBV2, with D possibly TRBD2 on 5 matching bases. CDR3 length: 14 residues. The V and J ends lost 2 bases and 8 bases respectively, with 14 bases between them. CDR1 and CDR2 (germline): SNHLY, FYNNEI. CDR3 nucleotide sequence: TGTGCCAGCAGTGAACGGGGTAGATTCGGTACGCAGTATTTT. Encoded protein: CASSERGRFGTQYF.

To note about this clonotype: A much larger clonotype is one base distant, so this may be a read error. This chain connects TRBV2 to TRBJ1-3, with unresolved D. The CDR3 runs to 11 residues. CDR1 and CDR2 (germline): SNHLY, FYNNEI. The DNA for the CDR3 is TGTGTCAGCACCAAGCGAAACACCATATATTTT. Amino acid sequence: CVSTKRNTIYF.

This clonotype appeared a few times. The chain employs TRBV12-3 or TRBV12-4 and TRBJ2-1; D is undetermined. The CDR3 spans 12 residues. V shed 5 bases and J shed 9 bases, with 11 bases lying between them. As DNA, the CDR3 is TGTGCCAGCAGTAGAAAGGGTCCTGAGCAGTTCTTC. It translates to CASSRKGPEQFF.

The V call is TRBV20-1, the J call TRBJ1-1; no clear D gene. The V gene's germline CDR1 is DFQATT and CDR2 SNEGSKA (reference sequence). V was pared by 0 bases and J by 6 bases, with 11 bases between. This CDR3 is 13 amino acids long. The CDR3 reads CSARDSFGAEAFF. The CDR3 DNA follows: TGCAGTGCTAGAGATTCTTTCGGGGCTGAAGCTTTCTTT.

This chain uses TRBV7-2 with TRBJ2-7; 7 nucleotides match TRBD2. Germline loops: CDR1 SGHTA, CDR2 FQGNSA. V shed 5 bases, J shed 7 bases, and the junction held 8 bases outside the gene matches. The CDR3 has 13 amino acids. The CDR3 DNA reads as TGTGCCAGCAGCCCCGAAGCGGGACCAGAGCAGTACTTC. Protein sequence: CASSPEAGPEQYF.

Many counts were recorded for this clonotype. The chain is built from TRBV12-3 or TRBV12-4 and TRBJ2-1, with 8 nucleotides matching TRBD2. The CDR3 is 20 amino acids. J lost 1 base, V lost 4 bases, and 18 bases had no gene match. CDR3 in amino acids: CASSSWRSGGNIGSYNEQFF. The CDR3, as DNA: TGTGCCAGCAGTTCCTGGAGGAGCGGGGGCAATATTGGGTCCTACAATGAGCAGTTCTTC.

The chain links TRBV7-8 to TRBJ1-5; TRBD1 matches 9 bases. CDR1 is SGHVS and CDR2 is FQNEAQ in the germline V gene. The length of the CDR3 is 15 residues. V lost 5 bases and J lost 2; bases outside the gene matches: 4. The CDR3 is CASSIDRGGNQPQHF. DNA for the CDR3: TGTGCCAGCAGCATTGACAGGGGGGGCAATCAGCCCCAGCATTTT.

This clonotype was recorded many times. The rearrangement joins TRBV2 to TRBJ2-7; TRBD1 matches at 9 bases. The V and J ends lost 4 bases and 5 bases, in that order; junction bases with no gene match: 3. This CDR3 has 13 amino acids. Per germline, CDR1 SNHLY and CDR2 FYNNEI. CDR3 residues: CASSGGTGNEQYF. The CDR3, as DNA: TGTGCCAGCAGTGGTGGGACAGGGAACGAGCAGTACTTC.

This clonotype was recorded at least ten times. The V and J genes are TRBV4-1 and TRBJ2-5; 13 bases fit TRBD2. This CDR3 spans 16 amino acids. Germline CDR1 and CDR2: MGHRA and YSYEKL. V trimming: 6 bases; J trimming: 5 bases; junction bases outside the gene matches: 9. CDR3 in DNA: TGCGCCAGCAGACGTGGACTAGCGGGAGAAACGGAGACCCAGTACTTC. This codes for CASRRGLAGETETQYF.

The J gene is TRBJ1-1, the V gene TRBV5-1, with D perhaps matching TRBD1 (5 bases). Per the germline V gene, CDR1 is SGHRS and CDR2 is YFSETQ. This CDR3 has 16 residues. The V gene lost 0 bases and the J gene lost 5 bases, with 17 bases spanning the gap. The CDR3 DNA follows: TGCGCCAGCAGCTTGGATCTGTTCCCCCGGGGGACTGAAGCTTTCTTT. It codes for CASSLDLFPRGTEAFF.

The gene calls are TRBV20-1 and TRBJ2-1; no reliable D call. Germline V gene sequence: CDR1 DFQATT, CDR2 SNEGSKA (reference sequence). Trimming removed 6 bases at V and 8 bases at J, with 14 bases between. The CDR3 has 12 amino acids. For the CDR3, the DNA is TGCAGTGCCCAGAGCCAAGGATATGAGCAGTTCTTC. Its protein product is CSAQSQGYEQFF.

CDR3 sequence (DNA): TGTGCCAGCACCGTCACAGGGAGTTCACCCCTCCACTTT. Translated: CASTVTGSSPLHF. The V gene is TRBV7-8, the J gene TRBJ1-6, with D perhaps TRBD1 (6 bases). Germline-derived CDR1 and CDR2 are SGHVS and FQNEAQ. V was clipped by 7 bases and J by 9 bases, with 13 bases between them. The CDR3 extends over 13 amino acids.

This clonotype appeared many times. The rearrangement uses TRBV5-1 and TRBJ2-3; no definite D call. CDR1 and CDR2 from the germline V gene are SGHRS and YFSETQ. Trimming cost V 4 bases and J 4 bases, with 16 bases left between them. The CDR3 contains 15 residues. DNA for the CDR3: TGCGCCAGCAGCCCCGAAAGGTTTTTACCAGATACGCAGTATTTT. It translates to CASSPERFLPDTQYF.

V and J are TRBV6-1 and TRBJ2-1; 13 bases line up with TRBD2. V shed 6 bases and J 8 bases; nucleotides not matched to a gene: 4. The CDR3 is made up of 14 amino acids. Germline loops: CDR1 MNHNS, CDR2 SASEGT. In DNA, the CDR3 is TGTGCCAGCAGCCGACTAGCGGGAGGTCATGAGCAGTTCTTC. Its protein product is CASSRLAGGHEQFF.

This chain uses TRBV5-4 with TRBJ2-7, with 8 bases fitting TRBD2. The CDR3 is made up of 14 amino acids. Germline V gene data show CDR1 as SGHNT and CDR2 as YYREEE (reference sequence). V dropped 4 bases and J dropped 3; count of bases not matched to a gene: 6. The CDR3 bases are TGTGCCAGCAGCCCGGGGGGGGCTAACTACGAGCAGTACTTC. Amino acid sequence: CASSPGGANYEQYF.

This clonotype was recorded many times. V and J are TRBV18 and TRBJ2-1; no firm D call. Looked up from germline, CDR1 is KGHSH and CDR2 is LQKENI. The V end lost 3 bases, the J end lost 6 bases, and 12 bases lay between the germline ends. The CDR3 is made up of 14 amino acids. As DNA, the CDR3 is TGTGCCAGCTCACCCCAGCCTAGTTCCAATGAGCAGTTCTTC. Amino acids: CASSPQPSSNEQFF.